This T cell receptor (beta chain) was recovered during a study of T cell repertoires in cytomegalovirus infection. Study-wide results and caveats: CMV-specific TCR beta clonotypes restricted by HLA-C were the ones dominating the ex vivo response. Based on cumulative public TCR beta family frequency, carriers of CMV plus the relevant HLA were identified.

One entry per CDR3 protein, called by TCRdb with MiXCR from the reads. The repertoire holds 200,000 to 250,000 distinct CDR3 sequences, 9% to 15% seen once, with under 2% in the top ten. Germline V CDR1 and CDR2: SGHTA, FQGNSA. The CDR3 sequence is 14 residues long. J gave up 5 bases and V 6 bases, and 9 bases lay outside the gene matches. This clonotype was detected ten times or more. Its specificity is not known. The sequencing input was PBMCs. The chain employs TRBV7-2 and TRBJ2-5, with TRBD2 matching 7 bases. This receptor was obtained from a human donor in good health (CMV status not recorded). Some clones in this sample may be carry-over from other donors' samples. CDR3 protein: CASSLTSSGETQYF. CDR3 in DNA: TGTGCCAGCAGTTTGACTAGCTCAGGGGAGACCCAGTACTTC.